The source of this T cell receptor (beta chain) is a study of post-analysis software for immune sequencing data. Across the study: As for disease course, relapsing-remitting, secondary progressive and progressive-relapsing multiple sclerosis were all included. Study findings and constraints: Controls significantly exceeded multiple sclerosis patients in normalized Chao1 diversity. The study found TRBV5-6, TRBV5-1 and TRBV20-1 among five or six TRBV segments more frequent in patients than controls. Under the F measure, samples that were prepared in one batch clustered strongly together.

Germline CDR1 is DFQATT and CDR2 is SNEGSKA (reference sequence). V shed 6 bases, J shed 4 bases, and the junction held 8 bases outside the gene matches. CDR3 length: 14 residues. The authors incorporated unique molecular identifiers into the TCR beta cDNA libraries. When roughly 0.9 to 10 million T cells were used, they gave some 520,000 cDNA molecules. TCRdb analysed the PCR reads with MiXCR anew, one entry per CDR3 protein. The sample lists 800,000 to 950,000 distinct CDR3 sequences; approximately 50% were seen once. This clonotype has more than one count but fewer than ten. What it binds is not known.

The specimen was blood. The V and J genes are TRBV20-1 and TRBJ2-5; 10 bases are shared with TRBD2. The sequence derives from a girl aged 5-17 years with multiple sclerosis. CDR3: CSARAGGFTETQYF. CDR3 DNA: TGCAGTGCCCGAGCGGGAGGGTTCACAGAGACCCAGTACTTC.